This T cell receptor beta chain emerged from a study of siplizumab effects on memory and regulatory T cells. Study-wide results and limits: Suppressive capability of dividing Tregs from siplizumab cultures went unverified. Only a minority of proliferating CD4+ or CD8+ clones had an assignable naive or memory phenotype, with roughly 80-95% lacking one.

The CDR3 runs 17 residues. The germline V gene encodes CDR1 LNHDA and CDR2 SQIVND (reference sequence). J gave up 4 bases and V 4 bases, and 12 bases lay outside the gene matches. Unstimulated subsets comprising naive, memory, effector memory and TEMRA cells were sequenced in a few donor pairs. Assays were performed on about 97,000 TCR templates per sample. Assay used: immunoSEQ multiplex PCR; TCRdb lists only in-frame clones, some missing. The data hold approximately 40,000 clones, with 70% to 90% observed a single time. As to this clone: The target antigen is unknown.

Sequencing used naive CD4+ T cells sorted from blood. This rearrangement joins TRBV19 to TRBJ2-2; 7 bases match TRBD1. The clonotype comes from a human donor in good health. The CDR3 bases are TGTGCCAGTAGTAATTACAGGGGCGACGGACGCACCGGGGAGCTGTTTTTT. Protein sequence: CASSNYRGDGRTGELFF.